One and the same sample provided the 19 T cell receptor beta chains below, sequenced in a study of blood T cell repertoires in COVID-19. The method was immunoSEQ multiplex PCR; TCRdb's version includes in-frame clones alone and lacks a portion of them. Altogether about 110,000 clones are present, 60% to 80% being singletons, with the ten largest covering 0.8% to 1%. Input material: peripheral blood. The receptors derive from a human donor with acute or convalescent COVID-19. The donor label of this sample is uncertain.

The J gene is TRBJ1-5, the V gene TRBV6-1, with 8 bases matching TRBD1. With V trimmed by 3 bases and J by 5 bases, 9 bases remained unmatched. CDR3 size: 16 residues. Germline V gene sequence: CDR1 MNHNS, CDR2 SASEGT. The CDR3 here is CASSDWTGYGDQPQHF. The CDR3 region has the DNA TGTGCCAGCAGTGATTGGACAGGGTATGGGGATCAGCCCCAGCATTTT.

V is TRBV5-8 and J is TRBJ2-1, with TRBD2 matching over 9 bases. The CDR3 contains 16 residues. Trimming took 6 bases from V and 0 from J; bases not matched to a gene: 7. Germline CDR1 SGHTS, CDR2 YDEGEE. CDR3 DNA sequence: TGTGCCAGCACCCTTGGAGCGGGGGGCTCCTACAATGAGCAGTTCTTC. Protein product: CASTLGAGGSYNEQFF. The whole variable domain, remainder taken from reference TRBV5-8 and TRBJ2-1, is EAGVTQSPTHLIKTRGQQATLRCSPISGHTSVYWYQQALGLGLQFLLWYDEGEERNRGNFPPRFSGRQFPNYSSELNVNALELEDSALYLCASTLGAGGSYNEQFFGPGTRLTVL.

The chain couples TRBV30 to TRBJ2-1; D might be TRBD1 (6 bases). Per germline, CDR1 GTSNPN and CDR2 SVGIG (reference sequence). Deletions cut 0 bases from V and 6 bases from J, with 9 bases between. The CDR3 has 13 residues. This CDR3 reads CAWSVWGLNEQFF. CDR3 nucleotide sequence: TGTGCCTGGAGTGTTTGGGGGCTCAATGAGCAGTTCTTC.

This clone came up a few times. The V and J genes are TRBV10-3 and TRBJ2-2; D is unresolved. Per germline, CDR1 ENHRY and CDR2 SYGVKD. The V and J ends lost 0 bases and 2 bases respectively, with 7 bases between them. CDR3 length: 15 amino acids. The CDR3 sequence: CAISESRINTGELFF. DNA of the CDR3: TGTGCCATCAGTGAGTCGAGGATAAACACCGGGGAGCTGTTTTTT.

The chain employs TRBV7-9 and TRBJ1-6, with D hard to call. Trimming left V 10 bases short and J 3 bases short, with 22 bases between. This CDR3 is built from 17 residues. Germline CDR1 reads SEHNR; CDR2 reads FQNEAQ (reference sequence). The DNA of the CDR3 is TGTGCCATCACACCACCCGGGAGGCCCTTCTATAATTCACCCCTCCACTTT. This sequence encodes CAITPPGRPFYNSPLHF.

This chain joins TRBV28 and TRBJ1-4; D might be TRBD1 (5 bases). The CDR3 runs 15 residues. Germline values: CDR1 MDHEN, CDR2 SYDVKM. V was trimmed by 7 bases and J by 4 bases, leaving 16 bases between them. Written as DNA, the CDR3 is TGTGCCAGCACCCGTTTAGGGGATATTAATGAAAAACTGTTTTTT. It translates to CASTRLGDINEKLFF.

Many counts were recorded for this clone. The chain uses TRBV10-1 and TRBJ1-2; no firm D call. Germline-derived CDR1 and CDR2 are WNHNN and SYGVQD (reference sequence). CDR3 length equals 15 residues. Trimming cost V 5 bases and J 8 bases, with 21 bases left between them. CDR3 amino acids: CASSPDFHLGGGYTF. The CDR3 DNA follows: TGCGCCAGCAGTCCCGACTTCCATTTAGGAGGCGGCTACACCTTC.

The V gene is TRBV30, the J gene TRBJ1-3, with unresolved D. V lost 3 bases to trimming and J lost 4 bases, with 13 bases between them. The CDR3 is 14 residues long. The germline V gene encodes CDR1 GTSNPN and CDR2 SVGIG (reference sequence). CDR3 residues: CAWRKGAGGNTIYF. The CDR3 DNA follows: TGTGCCTGGAGGAAGGGCGCGGGGGGAAACACCATATATTTT.

This clone was recorded only once. The V and J genes are TRBV7-9 and TRBJ2-5, with 13 bases identical to TRBD2. The CDR3 spans 16 residues. The V gene's germline CDR1 is SEHNR and CDR2 FQNEAQ (reference sequence). The trim removed 4 bases at V and 2 bases at J, leaving 4 bases unmatched. The CDR3 region is CASSSTSGGPQETQYF. CDR3 bases: TGTGCCAGCAGCTCGACTAGCGGGGGGCCTCAAGAGACCCAGTACTTC.

The chain couples TRBV3-1 (or the pseudogene TRBV3-2) to TRBJ1-1, with D possibly matching TRBD1 (5 bases). From germline, CDR1 is LGHDT and CDR2 YNNKEL (reference sequence). V was shortened by 1 base and J by 4 bases, with 13 bases between the two germline ends. This CDR3 is 15 amino acids long. The CDR3 region is CASSQGGPMGTEAFF. DNA for the CDR3: TGTGCCAGCAGCCAAGGGGGCCCCATGGGCACTGAAGCTTTCTTT.

This clone was recorded many times. The chain recombines TRBV28 with TRBJ1-5; D is possibly TRBD1 (5 bases). CDR3 size: 15 residues. The V gene's germline CDR1 is MDHEN and CDR2 SYDVKM. Between the trimmed V and J ends, which lost 3 bases and 2 bases, there was a span of 11 bases. CDR3 nucleotides: TGTGCCAGCAGTTTCCCAGGGAAGGGCAATCAGCCCCAGCATTTT. Translated, it gives CASSFPGKGNQPQHF.

This clone has more than one count but fewer than ten. The chain has TRBV5-1 and TRBJ2-3, with 12 bases aligning to TRBD1. The length of the CDR3 is 15 residues. In germline, CDR1 is SGHRS, CDR2 YFSETQ. With 4 bases clipped from V and 5 bases from J, the junction kept 5 bases outside the gene matches. CDR3 sequence reads: CASSRDRGQGDTQYF. In nucleotides, the CDR3 is TGCGCCAGCAGCCGGGACAGGGGGCAGGGAGATACGCAGTATTTT. Combining the CDR3 with reference TRBV5-1 and TRBJ2-3 gives the whole variable domain KAGVTQTPRYLIKTRGQQVTLSCSPISGHRSVSWYQQTPGQGLQFLFEYFSETQRNKGNFPGRFSGRQFSNSRSEMNVSTLELGDSALYLCASSRDRGQGDTQYFGPGTRLTVL.

The chain has TRBV7-2 and TRBJ2-2; 15 nucleotides agree with TRBD2. This CDR3 is built from 17 residues. J was trimmed by 7 bases and V by 5 bases; bases with no gene match: 8. In germline, CDR1 is SGHTA, CDR2 FQGNSA. CDR3 protein: CASSPGLAGGPDGELFF. The CDR3 DNA sequence: TGTGCCAGCAGCCCCGGACTAGCGGGGGGGCCCGACGGGGAGCTGTTTTTT.

The DNA of the CDR3 is TGCAGTGCTAGGGTCCTAACTGAAGCTTTCTTT. It yields the protein CSARVLTEAFF. V and J are TRBV20-1 and TRBJ1-1; D is unclear. Trimming took 3 bases from V and 5 from J, leaving 7 bases between them. Germline lookup yields CDR1 DFQATT and CDR2 SNEGSKA (reference sequence). The CDR3 covers 11 residues.

The V call is TRBV7-9, the J call TRBJ1-3; D unclear. The CDR3 has 14 amino acids. Germline loops: CDR1 SEHNR, CDR2 FQNEAQ (reference sequence). Trimming stripped 1 base from V and 4 bases from J, with 8 bases between. CDR3 DNA sequence: TGTGCCAGCAGCTTAGGAGGCATGGGAAACACCATATATTTT. Translating it yields CASSLGGMGNTIYF. Together with reference TRBV7-9 and TRBJ1-3, the CDR3 gives the full variable domain: DTGVSQNPRHKITKRGQNVTFRCDPISEHNRLYWYRQTLGQGPEFLTYFQNEAQLEKSRLLSDRFSAERPKGSFSTLEIQRTEQGDSAMYLCASSLGGMGNTIYFGEGSWLTVV.

The J gene is TRBJ1-3, the V gene TRBV28; maybe TRBD1 (6 bases). V was shortened by 5 bases and J by 1 base, with 15 bases between the two germline ends. Looked up from germline, CDR1 is MDHEN and CDR2 is SYDVKM. The CDR3 totals 16 residues. CDR3 in amino acids: CASSRIGQISGNTIYF. As DNA, the CDR3 is TGTGCCAGCAGTCGGATCGGACAGATTTCTGGAAACACCATATATTTT.

The chain carries TRBV3-1 (or the pseudogene TRBV3-2) and TRBJ2-1, with 8 bases matching TRBD1. Losses at the gene ends were 5 bases for V and 6 bases for J; bases not matched to a gene: 9. The CDR3 is 15 residues long. Germline values: CDR1 LGHDT, CDR2 YNNKEL (reference sequence). Here the CDR3 DNA reads TGTGCCAGCAGCTTCGGGACAGGTGGTGGCAATGAGCAGTTCTTC. Its translation is CASSFGTGGGNEQFF.

V is TRBV5-1 and J is TRBJ1-4; 11 nucleotides align to TRBD1. V lost 4 bases and J lost 8; bases outside the gene matches: 7. Germline V gene sequence: CDR1 SGHRS, CDR2 YFSETQ. CDR3 length: 15 amino acids. CDR3 residues: CASSQGTGGEEKLFF. For the CDR3, the DNA is TGCGCCAGCAGCCAAGGGACAGGGGGAGAGGAAAAACTGTTTTTT.

CDR3 region: CAWRVGSSGNTIYF. DNA of the CDR3: TGTGCCTGGAGGGTAGGGAGCTCTGGAAACACCATATATTTT. J is TRBJ1-3 and V is TRBV30; no clear D gene. The germline V gene encodes CDR1 GTSNPN and CDR2 SVGIG (reference sequence). The CDR3 is 14 amino acids. With 3 bases removed from V and 0 bases from J, the gap between germline ends came to 9 bases. The full variable domain, rest sourced from reference TRBV30 and TRBJ1-3, is SQTIHQWPATLVQPVGSPLSLECTVEGTSNPNLYWYRQAAGRGLQLLFYSVGIGQISSEVPQNLSASRPQDRQFILSSKKLLLSDSGFYLCAWRVGSSGNTIYFGEGSWLTVV.